The T cell receptor (beta chain) described here comes from a study of cytomegalovirus exposure and HLA in healthy donors. This clone came up once. Its antigen is unidentified. The PCR ran on 60 Vbeta and 13 Jbeta primers. As handled by the study authors: As a later analysis found, there were 60 million to 90 million unique TCR beta chains, of which approximately 10 million were shared. Assay used: immunoSEQ multiplex PCR; TCRdb lists only in-frame clones, some missing. The V and J calls and clone size were taken over from that table, and D and trimming were inferred from the DNA. Of some 150,000 clones detected, 60% to 80% appear once; the ten largest clones hold 6% to 7%. The donors (healthy individuals) were bone marrow donors. Germline V lookup: CDR1 MNHEY, CDR2 SMNVEV (reference sequence). The V segment lost 5 bases and the J segment 6 bases; nucleotides outside the gene matches: 13. This CDR3 has 17 amino acids.

Study-wide results and limits: In vitro confirmation showed a few CMV-associated chains to be CMV antigen specific.

The chain couples TRBV27 to TRBJ2-7; 13 bases line up with TRBD2. The TCR originated in a man aged 40-49 years in good health and CMV-seropositive. The sample comprised PBMCs. Here the CDR3 reads CASSTTGVLAGGVEQYF. CDR3 nucleotide sequence: TGTGCCAGCAGTACTACCGGTGTACTAGCGGGAGGGGTCGAGCAGTACTTC.